These 24 T cell receptor beta chains came from one sample sequenced in a study of T-cell reconstitution after alpha-beta-depleted transplantation in children. TCRbeta library construction was performed incorporating unique molecular identifiers. A single record per CDR3 protein comes from TCRdb applying MiXCR to the PCR reads. The repertoire holds about a million distinct CDR3 sequences, with around 30% as singletons. Sequencing was performed on PBMCs, mostly from graft donor cells, taken 360 days after TCRalphabeta/CD19-depleted stem cell transplant. The origin of the receptors is a boy under two years old who had a stem cell transplant for SCID, so the T cells may come from the graft donor.

CDR3 in amino acids: CASGGRPGPRPTYGYTF. CDR3 coding DNA: TGTGCCAGCGGGGGGAGACCGGGACCGAGACCCACCTATGGCTACACCTTC. The gene calls are TRBV25-1 and TRBJ1-2; tentatively, D is TRBD1 (5 bases). The germline V gene has CDR1 MGHDK and CDR2 SYGVNS. The ends were cut back, 8 bases at V and 4 bases at J, with 26 bases in the middle. This CDR3 has 17 residues.

This clonotype has a handful of counts. The chain recombines TRBV4-3 with TRBJ2-1; D perhaps matches TRBD2 (6 bases). V was clipped by 0 bases and J by 4 bases, with 16 bases between them. From germline, CDR1 is LGHNA and CDR2 YSLEER. The CDR3 length is 17 residues. CDR3 sequence (DNA): TGCGCCAGCAGCCAAGAAAGAAGCGGGCGCCTATACAATGAGCAGTTCTTC. It codes for CASSQERSGRLYNEQFF.

This clonotype came up a few times. This chain links TRBV6-5 with TRBJ1-2; 10 nucleotides line up with TRBD1. This CDR3 is built from 14 residues. V lost 2 bases and J lost 8; bases outside the gene matches: 5. Germline values: CDR1 MNHEY, CDR2 SVGAGI. The CDR3 sequence is CASSYDRGPGGYTF. The CDR3 DNA follows: TGTGCCAGCAGTTACGACAGGGGGCCGGGAGGCTACACCTTC.

This clonotype was observed a few times. The J gene is TRBJ2-7, the V gene TRBV5-1; 7 nucleotides align to TRBD2. This CDR3 comprises 16 residues. V trimming: 0 bases; J trimming: 3 bases; junction bases outside the gene matches: 9. Per the germline V gene, CDR1 is SGHRS and CDR2 is YFSETQ. CDR3 sequence: CASSLAIREGSYEQYF. The CDR3 bases are TGCGCCAGCAGCTTGGCCATCAGGGAGGGGAGCTACGAGCAGTACTTC.

V and J are TRBV6-1 and TRBJ1-6; D may be TRBD1 (5 bases). CDR3 length equals 14 residues. Looked up from germline, CDR1 is MNHNS and CDR2 is SASEGT. Trimming removed 6 bases from V and 7 bases from J, with 13 bases in between. The CDR3 region has the DNA TGTGCCAGCAGCTCCGGGGGACTGAATTCACCCCTCCACTTT. Its translation: CASSSGGLNSPLHF.

The chain joins TRBV6-1 to TRBJ2-7, with D tentatively TRBD1 (6 bases). The V gene lost 5 bases and the J gene lost 2 bases, with 10 bases spanning the gap. The germline V gene encodes CDR1 MNHNS and CDR2 SASEGT. This CDR3 is built from 13 residues. This chain's CDR3 is CASSMDSPYEQYF. CDR3 DNA sequence: TGTGCCAGCAGTATGGACAGTCCCTACGAGCAGTACTTC.

This chain links TRBV5-6 with TRBJ2-3; 7 nucleotides match TRBD1. The CDR3 is 14 residues long. The J segment lost 6 bases and the V segment lost 4 bases, leaving 8 bases of the junction unmatched. CDR1 and CDR2 (germline): SGHDT, YYEEEE. This CDR3 is CASSRQGLHDTQYF. CDR3 nucleotides: TGTGCCAGCAGCCGACAGGGCCTCCACGATACGCAGTATTTT. Drawing the rest from reference TRBV5-6 and TRBJ2-3, the complete variable domain is DAGVTQSPTHLIKTRGQQVTLRCSPKSGHDTVSWYQQALGQGPQFIFQYYEEEERQRGNFPDRFSGHQFPNYSSELNVNALLLGDSALYLCASSRQGLHDTQYFGPGTRLTVL.

J is TRBJ1-3 and V is TRBV20-1; possible D gene TRBD1, 5 bases. V lost 5 bases and J lost 2, with 16 bases in between. The CDR3 extends over 15 amino acids. Germline CDR1 and CDR2: DFQATT and SNEGSKA (reference sequence). The CDR3 nucleotides read TGCAGTGCTTGGAGACAGACCGCGGCTGGAAACACCATATATTTT. It yields the protein CSAWRQTAAGNTIYF.

The gene calls are TRBV27 and TRBJ2-1; D remains ambiguous. Trimming removed 5 bases from V and 8 bases from J, with 7 bases in between. CDR3 size: 11 residues. CDR1 and CDR2 (germline): MNHEY, SMNVEV (reference sequence). The CDR3 coding sequence is TGTGCCAGCAGTGCCCCCCATGAGCAGTTCTTC. Protein product: CASSAPHEQFF.

This clonotype turned up a few times. The rearrangement links TRBV3-1 to TRBJ2-7; 11 nucleotides align to TRBD1. The CDR3 contains 15 residues. The V segment lost 5 bases and the J segment 5 bases; nucleotides outside the gene matches: 8. CDR1 is LGHDT, CDR2 YNNKEL, per germline (reference sequence). The CDR3 sequence is CASSTGPGQGDEQYF. CDR3 DNA sequence: TGTGCCAGCAGCACTGGACCGGGACAGGGGGACGAGCAGTACTTC.

This clonotype was observed a few times. The rearrangement uses TRBV5-1 and TRBJ2-7; D is perhaps TRBD1 (6 bases). V lost 4 bases and J lost 3, with 14 bases in between. The CDR3 has 14 residues. Germline values: CDR1 SGHRS, CDR2 YFSETQ. The CDR3 DNA reads TGCGCCAGCAGCCCCCTGGACAGATACTACGAGCAGTACTTC. Its translation: CASSPLDRYYEQYF. Supplemented by reference TRBV5-1 and TRBJ2-7, the full variable domain reads KAGVTQTPRYLIKTRGQQVTLSCSPISGHRSVSWYQQTPGQGLQFLFEYFSETQRNKGNFPGRFSGRQFSNSRSEMNVSTLELGDSALYLCASSPLDRYYEQYFGPGTRLTVT.

This clonotype was seen just once. The V call is TRBV7-8, the J call TRBJ2-1; D gene uncertain. Germline lookup yields CDR1 SGHVS and CDR2 FQNEAQ. The CDR3 spans 15 residues. The V and J ends lost 5 bases and 0 bases respectively, with 11 bases between them. The CDR3 is CASSPKPNSYNEQFF. CDR3 sequence (DNA): TGTGCCAGCAGCCCAAAACCAAACTCCTACAATGAGCAGTTCTTC.

This clonotype was found a few times. The chain combines TRBV20-1 with TRBJ2-3, with 8 bases aligning to TRBD2. V gave up 4 bases and J gave up 1 base; unmatched junction bases: 7. The CDR3 contains 15 residues. CDR1 is DFQATT, CDR2 SNEGSKA, per germline (reference sequence). The CDR3 spells CSAKLGSGGTDTQYF. CDR3 DNA sequence: TGCAGTGCTAAGCTGGGTAGCGGGGGCACAGATACGCAGTATTTT.

This clonotype was detected a few times. The chain joins TRBV25-1 to TRBJ2-1; D might be TRBD2 (6 bases). CDR3 length equals 15 residues. Deletions cut 1 base from V and 6 bases from J, with 13 bases between. CDR1 MGHDK and CDR2 SYGVNS come from the germline V gene. The chain's CDR3 is CASSEFGGSGNEQFF. The CDR3 nucleotides read TGTGCCAGCAGTGAATTTGGGGGGTCAGGCAATGAGCAGTTCTTC.

The table lists this clonotype with a few counts. The gene calls are TRBV27 and TRBJ2-3; D ambiguous. The CDR3 totals 15 residues. The V end was cut by 5 bases, the J end by 1 base, with 13 bases between. CDR1 is MNHEY and CDR2 is SMNVEV in the germline V gene (reference sequence). CDR3 coding DNA: TGTGCCAGCAGTAGGAGTTGGTCGGGCACAGATACGCAGTATTTT. This translates into CASSRSWSGTDTQYF.

This clonotype was observed a handful of times. The CDR3 coding sequence is TGTGCCAGCAGGCGACAGACAACTAAGGGCACTGAAGCTTTCTTT. As protein: CASRRQTTKGTEAFF. The chain has TRBV12-3 or TRBV12-4 and TRBJ1-1; a weak D match, TRBD1 (5 bases). The CDR3 extends over 15 amino acids. Trimming took 6 bases from V and 4 from J, leaving 18 bases between them.

V gene TRBV29-1 combines with J gene TRBJ1-3; 7 bases align to TRBD1. With V trimmed by 4 bases and J by 0 bases, 6 bases remained unmatched. The CDR3 runs to 15 residues. Germline CDR1 is SQVTM and CDR2 is ANQGSEA. The CDR3 nucleotides are TGCAGCGTTGGCCTAAGACAGGGCTCTGGAAACACCATATATTTT. It yields the protein CSVGLRQGSGNTIYF.

The genes are TRBV28 and TRBJ2-7; D might be TRBD2 (6 bases). V lost 4 bases, J lost 3 bases, and 22 bases lay in between. The CDR3 covers 17 residues. The germline V gene encodes CDR1 MDHEN and CDR2 SYDVKM. The CDR3 protein is CASSSGWGVWLDYEQYF. The CDR3 DNA sequence: TGTGCCAGCAGTTCGGGGTGGGGGGTATGGTTGGACTACGAGCAGTACTTC.

V gene TRBV6-1 combines with J gene TRBJ2-1, with 7 bases fitting TRBD2. The J segment lost 8 bases and the V segment lost 6 bases, leaving 19 bases of the junction unmatched. This CDR3 region has 17 residues. CDR1 MNHNS and CDR2 SASEGT come from the germline V gene. CDR3 region: CASSQGGGVGVWDEQFF. The CDR3, as DNA: TGTGCCAGCAGCCAAGGCGGGGGTGTTGGCGTTTGGGATGAGCAGTTCTTC.

This clonotype showed up just a few times. The genes are TRBV2 and TRBJ2-1; the D call may be TRBD1 or TRBD2 (6 bases each). The CDR3 runs to 19 residues. Per germline, CDR1 SNHLY and CDR2 FYNNEI. Trimming pared 0 bases from V and 0 bases from J, leaving 18 bases between. CDR3 protein: CASSEAGGLWKSSYNEQFF. The CDR3 DNA reads TGTGCCAGCAGTGAAGCAGGGGGGCTCTGGAAGAGCTCCTACAATGAGCAGTTCTTC.

This clonotype has only one observation. V is TRBV6-1 and J is TRBJ2-1; 12 nucleotides line up with TRBD2. Per the germline V gene, CDR1 is MNHNS and CDR2 is SASEGT. The CDR3 runs to 16 residues. Trimming took 8 bases from V and 1 from J; bases not matched to a gene: 6. This CDR3 is CASATSGGSSYNEQFF. DNA for the CDR3: TGTGCCAGCGCGACTAGCGGGGGATCGTCCTACAATGAGCAGTTCTTC.

This rearrangement joins TRBV6-5 to TRBJ1-3; 7 nucleotides match TRBD1. Germline CDR1 is MNHEY and CDR2 is SVGAGI. CDR3 length equals 15 residues. V trimming: 7 bases; J trimming: 0 bases; junction bases outside the gene matches: 6. The CDR3 spells CASKPGQISGNTIYF. For the CDR3, the DNA is TGTGCCAGCAAACCGGGACAGATCTCTGGAAACACCATATATTTT.

CDR3 sequence reads: CSVGQGTNEQFF. DNA for the CDR3: TGCAGCGTTGGCCAGGGCACCAATGAGCAGTTCTTC. This sequence joins TRBV29-1 and TRBJ2-1; D is possibly TRBD1 (5 bases). Looked up from germline, CDR1 is SQVTM and CDR2 is ANQGSEA. Trimming pared 4 bases from V and 6 bases from J, leaving 10 bases between. The CDR3 sequence is 12 residues long.

This clonotype has just a few counts. The J gene is TRBJ2-1, the V gene TRBV4-2; 9 bases match TRBD2. This CDR3 has 16 amino acids. Germline assignment: CDR1 LGHNA and CDR2 YNFKEQ. V shed 0 bases and J 2 bases; nucleotides not matched to a gene: 2. The CDR3 reads CASSQERGGAYNEQFF. The DNA of the CDR3 is TGTGCCAGCAGCCAAGAACGCGGGGGGGCCTACAATGAGCAGTTCTTC.